What follows are 25 T cell receptor beta chains derived from one specimen sequenced in a study of naive and memory T cell subsets. Overall study results and limits: A few larger clonotypes appeared in naive repertoires, especially CD8, possibly memory cells re-expressing CD45RA.

Both TRBC1 and TRBC2 were covered by a beta constant-region primer of two equimolar oligonucleotides. Nested alpha and beta constant-region primers with the SP2 primer drove four PCR rounds on ligated cDNA. One entry per CDR3 protein, called by TCRdb with MiXCR from the UMI-ligation and nested PCR reads. The repertoire consists of 98,000 or so distinct CDR3 sequences, with roughly 15% occurring once and the leading ten covering roughly 3.1%. These receptors' antigens are unknown. Sequenced input: naive CD8+ T cells from blood. The receptors shown here come from a human donor in good health.

This clonotype was seen only a few times. V and J are TRBV30 and TRBJ2-2; D may be TRBD1 or TRBD2 (5 bases each). Germline assignment: CDR1 GTSNPN and CDR2 SVGIG (reference sequence). V was clipped by 3 bases and J by 2 bases, with 13 bases between them. This CDR3 is built from 15 residues. Here the CDR3 DNA reads TGTGCCTGGAGGCCCGGGACGATTAACACCGGGGAGCTGTTTTTT. Its protein is CAWRPGTINTGELFF.

V is TRBV7-8 and J is TRBJ2-7, with D possibly matching TRBD1 (6 bases). This CDR3 contains 13 residues. V lost 5 bases to trimming and J lost 2 bases, with 10 bases between them. CDR1 SGHVS and CDR2 FQNEAQ come from the germline V gene. As DNA, the CDR3 is TGTGCCAGCAGCCCCGGACAGACCTACGAGCAGTACTTC. Translating it yields CASSPGQTYEQYF.

The rearrangement uses TRBV27 and TRBJ1-2, with 7 nucleotides matching TRBD1. V shed 6 bases and J 7 bases; nucleotides not matched to a gene: 5. The CDR3 loop spans 12 amino acids. The germline gives CDR1 MNHEY, CDR2 SMNVEV (reference sequence). The CDR3 DNA reads as TGTGCCAGCAGCGCGACAGGGTTTGGCTACACCTTC. As protein: CASSATGFGYTF.

This clonotype was detected a few times. The chain employs TRBV27 and TRBJ1-1; weak D call: TRBD1 (6 bases). V was trimmed by 1 base and J by 3 bases, leaving 12 bases between them. Germline CDR1 MNHEY, CDR2 SMNVEV (reference sequence). The CDR3 runs 15 residues. CDR3 protein: CASSLYREGYTEAFF. For the CDR3, the DNA is TGTGCCAGCAGTTTATACAGGGAAGGATACACTGAAGCTTTCTTT.

The V and J genes are TRBV28 and TRBJ2-7, with TRBD2 matching over 11 bases. CDR3 length: 15 amino acids. Germline V gene lookup returns CDR1 MDHEN and CDR2 SYDVKM. J gave up 5 bases and V 4 bases, and 7 bases lay outside the gene matches. This CDR3 reads CASSSYSGGGHEQYF. For the CDR3, the DNA is TGTGCCAGCAGTTCATATAGCGGGGGGGGCCACGAGCAGTACTTC.

At least ten counts were recorded for this clonotype. The gene calls are TRBV7-2 and TRBJ2-1; 10 bases agree with TRBD2. Germline V CDR1 and CDR2: SGHTA, FQGNSA. V lost 1 base, J lost 7 bases, and 19 bases stayed unmatched. The CDR3 runs to 20 residues. As DNA, the CDR3 is TGTGCCAGCAGCTTAGTTTTGGGACCGCAAATGAGCGGGAGGGAGAATGAGCAGTTCTTC. Protein sequence: CASSLVLGPQMSGRENEQFF.

This clonotype has ten or more counts. The rearrangement joins TRBV5-1 to TRBJ2-3, with D possibly TRBD1 on 5 matching bases. The V end was cut by 0 bases, the J end by 3 bases, with 5 bases between. This CDR3 comprises 13 residues. In germline, CDR1 is SGHRS, CDR2 YFSETQ. Here the CDR3 DNA reads TGCGCCAGCAGCTTGGAGGGGACAGATACGCAGTATTTT. Amino acids: CASSLEGTDTQYF.

This clonotype was found many times. J is TRBJ2-1 and V is TRBV30; D is uncertain. The CDR3 is 14 amino acids. Trimming took off 3 bases at V and 1 base at J, with 10 bases between the two ends. Germline CDR1 reads GTSNPN; CDR2 reads SVGIG (reference sequence). The CDR3 nucleotides read TGTGCCTGGAGCTTTCCCGGGTCCTACAATGAGCAGTTCTTC. Translation: CAWSFPGSYNEQFF.

The V and J genes are TRBV7-9 and TRBJ2-1; the match to TRBD2 covers 7 bases. Germline trimming cut 4 bases from V and 8 bases from J; bases unmatched to any gene: 14. Germline V CDR1 and CDR2: SEHNR, FQNEAQ (reference sequence). This CDR3 comprises 16 residues. The CDR3 coding sequence is TGTGCCAGCAGCTCCCACGCGGGACTATCCGACTATGAGCAGTTCTTC. This sequence encodes CASSSHAGLSDYEQFF.

This clonotype was found a few times. This chain links TRBV20-1 with TRBJ2-3; TRBD2 matches at 9 bases. CDR1 DFQATT and CDR2 SNEGSKA come from the germline V gene (reference sequence). The CDR3 has 15 residues. Germline trimming cut 4 bases from V and 3 bases from J; bases unmatched to any gene: 8. CDR3 sequence reads: CSAMGAGGGTDTQYF. The CDR3 DNA is TGCAGTGCTATGGGAGCGGGAGGAGGTACAGATACGCAGTATTTT.

This rearrangement joins TRBV27 to TRBJ1-4; no firm D call. The V end was cut by 3 bases, the J end by 7 bases, with 15 bases between. CDR1 is MNHEY, CDR2 SMNVEV, per germline (reference sequence). This CDR3 contains 15 residues. CDR3 protein: CASSLFRERSEKLFF. CDR3 in DNA: TGTGCCAGCAGTTTGTTTAGGGAACGGAGTGAAAAACTGTTTTTT. The full variable domain, its missing parts supplied by reference TRBV27 and TRBJ1-4, is EAQVTQNPRYLITVTGKKLTVTCSQNMNHEYMSWYRQDPGLGLRQIYYSMNVEVTDKGDVPEGYKVSRKEKRNFPLILESPSPNQTSLYFCASSLFRERSEKLFFGSGTQLSVL.

The gene calls are TRBV12-3 or TRBV12-4 and TRBJ2-7; 9 nucleotides align to TRBD2. V lost 2 bases and J lost 3; bases outside the gene matches: 5. This CDR3 has 15 residues. The CDR3 loop is CASSLRLAERYEQYF. The CDR3 DNA sequence: TGTGCCAGCAGTTTACGACTAGCGGAACGCTACGAGCAGTACTTC.

This CDR3 reads CASRPLGLAGALGYNEQFF. The CDR3 bases are TGTGCCAGCAGACCATTGGGGCTAGCGGGAGCGCTGGGGTACAATGAGCAGTTCTTC. This chain uses TRBV12-3 or TRBV12-4 with TRBJ2-1; the match to TRBD2 covers 10 bases. The ends lost 6 bases at V and 4 bases at J; junction bases unmatched: 18. The CDR3 is 19 residues long.

V gene TRBV15 combines with J gene TRBJ1-6, with D possibly being TRBD1 (6 bases). Trimming pared 3 bases from V and 6 bases from J, leaving 12 bases between. The CDR3 extends over 15 amino acids. Germline V gene lookup returns CDR1 LNHNV and CDR2 YYDKDF (reference sequence). CDR3 DNA: TGTGCCACCAGCAGGGCGGGACAACTTAATTCACCCCTCCACTTT. This translates into CATSRAGQLNSPLHF.

This clonotype was counted between two and nine times. The CDR3 sequence is CASSLPGREDTQYF. The DNA for the CDR3 is TGTGCCAGCAGCTTACCCGGCAGGGAAGATACGCAGTATTTT. The rearrangement links TRBV13 to TRBJ2-3, with a weak D call TRBD1 (5 bases). Trimming removed 2 bases at V and 5 bases at J, with 11 bases between. Germline values: CDR1 PRHDT, CDR2 FYEKMQ (reference sequence). The CDR3 runs 14 residues.

V is TRBV29-1 and J is TRBJ2-1; D is undetermined. Trimming stripped 3 bases from V and 4 bases from J, with 4 bases between. Germline-derived CDR1 and CDR2 are SQVTM and ANQGSEA. This CDR3 is built from 11 residues. CDR3 DNA sequence: TGCAGCGTTGACGAGTACAATGAGCAGTTCTTC. Protein: CSVDEYNEQFF.

This clonotype was detected only a few times. The rearrangement links TRBV12-3 or TRBV12-4 to TRBJ2-3; 12 bases match TRBD2. V lost 5 bases to trimming and J lost 1 base; unmatched junction nucleotides: 7. The CDR3 has 17 amino acids. CDR3 sequence reads: CASSHLTSGSGTDTQYF. CDR3 coding DNA: TGTGCCAGCAGTCACCTGACTAGCGGGAGTGGCACAGATACGCAGTATTTT.

The chain combines TRBV20-1 with TRBJ1-1, with D maybe TRBD1 (6 bases). V lost 7 bases, J lost 5 bases, and 14 bases lay in between. This CDR3 is 12 amino acids long. Germline V gene data show CDR1 as DFQATT and CDR2 as SNEGSKA (reference sequence). DNA of the CDR3: TGCAGTGGGGACGGAGGGGGGACTGAAGCTTTCTTT. It codes for CSGDGGGTEAFF.

This chain links TRBV5-5 with TRBJ1-5; D is perhaps TRBD1 (6 bases). V was cut by 0 bases and J by 0 bases, with 19 bases left in between. Germline lookup yields CDR1 SGHKS and CDR2 YYEKEE (reference sequence). This CDR3 is built from 19 residues. The CDR3 bases are TGTGCCAGCAGCTTGGACCTGACAGGATCCCTCTATAGCAATCAGCCCCAGCATTTT. Protein sequence: CASSLDLTGSLYSNQPQHF.

The table lists this clonotype with many counts. The chain employs TRBV5-1 and TRBJ1-6; maybe TRBD1 (5 bases). CDR1 and CDR2 (germline): SGHRS, YFSETQ. The CDR3 is 16 residues long. V lost 0 bases, J lost 10 bases, and 17 bases lay in between. The CDR3 DNA is TGCGCCAGCAGCTTGGTCTTCGTAGGGGAGAGATCACCCCTCCACTTT. Its protein is CASSLVFVGERSPLHF.

This clonotype came up a few times. The chain combines TRBV11-2 with TRBJ2-1, with D perhaps matching TRBD1 (5 bases). The CDR3 is 21 residues long. Per germline, CDR1 SGHAT and CDR2 FQNNGV. Trimming stripped 2 bases from V and 0 bases from J, with 26 bases between. The chain's CDR3 is CASSLRAASLLSDSSYNEQFF. The CDR3 DNA reads TGTGCCAGCAGCTTACGGGCGGCTAGTCTCCTCTCCGACAGCTCCTACAATGAGCAGTTCTTC.

This clonotype was counted only a few times. V usage is TRBV12-3 or TRBV12-4 and J usage is TRBJ2-4, with TRBD2 matching over 7 bases. The CDR3 runs 13 residues. The V segment lost 5 bases and the J segment 7 bases; nucleotides outside the gene matches: 5. CDR3 in DNA: TGTGCCAGCAGTCGCGGGAGCCGCAACATTCAGTACTTC. Its translation is CASSRGSRNIQYF.

There are many counts of this clonotype. The chain is built from TRBV27 and TRBJ2-7; possible D gene TRBD2, 6 bases. Between the trimmed V and J ends, which lost 8 bases and 3 bases, there was a span of 14 bases. This CDR3 is built from 13 residues. Per germline, CDR1 MNHEY and CDR2 SMNVEV (reference sequence). In nucleotides, the CDR3 is TGTGCCAGCGGACCGGGACTGTTCTACGAGCAGTACTTC. Protein sequence: CASGPGLFYEQYF.

This clonotype was recorded many times. The chain carries TRBV12-3 or TRBV12-4 and TRBJ2-1, with 13 bases identical to TRBD2. J was trimmed by 3 bases and V by 5 bases; bases with no gene match: 7. The CDR3 extends over 17 amino acids. CDR3 residues: CASSITSGGVYYNEQFF. The CDR3 DNA reads as TGTGCCAGCAGTATAACTAGCGGGGGGGTTTACTACAATGAGCAGTTCTTC.

In its sample, this clonotype was seen many times. The genes are TRBV16 and TRBJ2-7; D possibly corresponds to TRBD1 (6 bases). The CDR3 consists of 15 residues. Trimming removed 0 bases at V and 4 bases at J, with 13 bases between. The V gene's germline CDR1 is KGHSY and CDR2 FQNENV. Written as DNA, the CDR3 is TGTGCCAGCAGCCAATCGCTCCAGGGGTTTTACGAGCAGTACTTC. Its translation: CASSQSLQGFYEQYF. The variable domain in full, with the rest retrieved from reference TRBV16 and TRBJ2-7, is GEEVAQTPKHLVRGEGQKAKLYCAPIKGHSYVFWYQQVLKNEFKFLISFQNENVFDETGMPKERFSAKCLPNSPCSLEIQATKLEDSAVYFCASSQSLQGFYEQYFGPGTRLTVT.